The 3 T cell receptor beta chains presented below share a single source sample, sequenced in a study of CD8+ T cells in alopecia areata. As part of sample collection, lesional scalp punch biopsies and peripheral blood were taken from alopecia areata patients. Extracted RNA was reverse transcribed into cDNA, the sequencing template. Here immunoSEQ multiplex PCR was the method, and the copy in TCRdb shows in-frame clones only, minus some. The sample holds 5,700 or so clones, just over 60% seen once. The sample in question was skin, obtained at week 0. These receptors came from a human donor with alopecia areata.

V usage is TRBV10-3 and J usage is TRBJ2-7, with a tentative D call TRBD2 (5 bases). Germline V gene lookup returns CDR1 ENHRY and CDR2 SYGVKD. The CDR3 sequence is 14 residues long. V dropped 6 bases and J dropped 0 bases, with 12 bases sitting between them. CDR3 sequence (DNA): TGTGCCATCAGGGTAGCGACCCCCTCCTACGAGCAGTACTTC. Translated, it gives CAIRVATPSYEQYF.

The chain is built from TRBV5-1 and TRBJ1-6; TRBD1 agrees at 7 bases. Unmatched junction bases numbered 11, after V lost 4 bases and J lost 13 bases. Germline V gene sequence: CDR1 SGHRS, CDR2 YFSETQ. This CDR3 is built from 14 residues. The chain's CDR3 is CASSLGQNLVPLHF. CDR3 nucleotide sequence: TGCGCCAGCAGCCTGGGACAGAATCTGGTCCCCCTCCACTTT.

This chain links TRBV10-3 with TRBJ2-5, with unresolved D. Deletions cut 3 bases from V and 5 bases from J, with 4 bases between. The germline CDR1 and CDR2 sequences are ENHRY and SYGVKD. The CDR3 contains 11 residues. This chain's CDR3 is CAISESETQYF. DNA for the CDR3: TGTGCCATCAGTGAATCTGAGACCCAGTACTTC.